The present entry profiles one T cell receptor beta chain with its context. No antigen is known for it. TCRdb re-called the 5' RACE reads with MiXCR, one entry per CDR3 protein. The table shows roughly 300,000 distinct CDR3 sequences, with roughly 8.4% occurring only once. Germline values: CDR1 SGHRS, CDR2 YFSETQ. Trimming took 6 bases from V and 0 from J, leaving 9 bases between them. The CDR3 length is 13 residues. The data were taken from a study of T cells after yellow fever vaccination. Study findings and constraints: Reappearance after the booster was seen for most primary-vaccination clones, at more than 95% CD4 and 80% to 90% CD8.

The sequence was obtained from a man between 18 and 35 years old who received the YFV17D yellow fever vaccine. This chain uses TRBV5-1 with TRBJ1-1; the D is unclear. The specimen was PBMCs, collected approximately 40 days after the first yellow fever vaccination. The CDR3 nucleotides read TGCGCCAGCACCCAAGGACTGAACACTGAAGCTTTCTTT. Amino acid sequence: CASTQGLNTEAFF.